Here is one TCR beta chain with its context. What it binds is unknown. A read error may explain this, as a much larger clone is one base away. This CDR3 fails to terminate in the conserved phenylalanine or tryptophan, so it likely reflects a read error. Germline CDR1 is SGHRS and CDR2 is YFSETQ. CDR3 length equals 19 residues. With 4 bases clipped from V and 2 bases from J, the junction kept 19 bases outside the gene matches. The data belong to a study of T-cell reconstitution after alpha-beta-depleted transplantation in children. Study conclusions and caveats: Surviving thymic progenitors and recipient T cells were the source of high TCRbeta diversity at day 60 in some patients. Fresh T-cell production supplied most of the T-cell counts and diversity seen one year after transplant. Expanded clones from the graft, numbering several hundred, reportedly supplied alpha-beta T cells about two months after transplant.

Preparing the TCRbeta library involved the use of unique molecular identifiers. TCRdb reprocessed the PCR reads via MiXCR and lists one record per CDR3 protein. The sample holds about 300,000 distinct CDR3 sequences; 7.5% to 9% are singletons and the top ten take over 7.5%. The chain links TRBV5-1 to TRBJ2-3, with 7 bases aligning to TRBD1. The sample in question was peripheral blood, obtained 360 days after TCRalphabeta/CD19-depleted stem cell transplant. The receptor's source is a female patient aged 2-9 years who had a stem cell transplant for Fanconi anemia, so the T cells may come from the graft donor. CDR3 sequence: CASSRIRDSFFPHTDTQYV. The CDR3 coding sequence is TGCGCCAGCAGCCGGATCCGGGACAGTTTTTTTCCCCACACAGATACGCAGTATGTT.